The entry that follows covers one TCR beta chain sequence. The sample belongs to a study of blood T cell repertoires in COVID-19. CDR3 size: 16 residues. Germline trimming cut 4 bases from V and 5 bases from J; bases unmatched to any gene: 8. CDR1 is MDHEN, CDR2 SYDVKM, per germline. Repertoires were generated with immunoSEQ multiplex PCR, while TCRdb's copy carries only in-frame clones and drops some. This table holds roughly 150,000 clones, just under 90% found once. Sequenced sample: peripheral blood. This receptor was taken from a woman in her seventies with COVID-19, enrolled during active disease. The rearrangement links TRBV28 to TRBJ2-5; 12 bases line up with TRBD1. The CDR3 reads CASSSAGTGGVETQYF. The CDR3 DNA follows: TGTGCCAGCAGTTCCGCCGGGACAGGGGGCGTGGAGACCCAGTACTTC.